Listed below are T cell receptor beta chains from one sample, sequenced in a study of blood T cell repertoires in COVID-19. The protocol was immunoSEQ multiplex PCR, while the TCRdb copy is restricted to in-frame clones and leaves out a portion. Of fewer than 250,000 clones detected, 75% to 85% appear once; the ten largest clones hold around 4.7%. Sample: peripheral blood. The receptors were sampled from a woman in her 70s with acute or convalescent COVID-19. The conserved cysteine and the conserved F or W are not part of the CDR3 here. Fields, in order: D gene, V gene, CDR3 protein. D genes are given only for firm matches.

. TRBV4-1 ASSWQTGSEKLF
. TRBV7-9 ASSRRDYNSPLH
. TRBV6-5 ASTPGGRIYNEQF
TRBD1 TRBV12-3/TRBV12-4 ASIGTEEKLF
TRBD2 TRBV6-2/TRBV6-3 ASSYVGGATDTQY
TRBD2 TRBV4-1 ASSPAAGGPGANVLT
. TRBV29-1 SVRLALQETQY
TRBD1 TRBV7-2 ASSPSWTGSETQY
. TRBV24-1 ATSDASIGLHNYGYT
TRBD1 TRBV19 ASSTLTRGPAEAF
. TRBV5-1 ASSSGGSTEAF
. TRBV6-2/TRBV6-3 ASSYRGYYGYT
TRBD1 TRBV19 ASSPDRGLYEKLF
TRBD2 TRBV4-2 ASSQDSSIAGSYNEQF
TRBD1 TRBV6-5 ASSLNRGVNEKLF
. TRBV10-2 ASSQRAQETQY
TRBD1 TRBV10-3 AISPGQGIADTQY
TRBD1 TRBV27 ASSFRDSGGAF
. TRBV20-1 SVPRADTQY
. TRBV15 ATSNRVTGELF
. TRBV4-3 ASSQGQGNSPLH
TRBD2 TRBV9 ASSVASGPYEQY
. TRBV27 ASSLGLGQPQH
. TRBV6-2/TRBV6-3 ASSSRQVQWESSGYT
. TRBV18 ASSPRQDATNEKLF
. TRBV19 ASSILGAGAEAF
TRBD1 TRBV6-5 ASSYWTGGNTEAF
TRBD1 TRBV7-2 ASSLLTGVGNTIY
. TRBV7-8 ASSPRSYGYT
. TRBV4-3 ASSQGDRPSQAF
TRBD1 TRBV29-1 SVGDRGDQPQH
TRBD1 TRBV5-1 ASSFDRGHTGELF
TRBD1 TRBV18 ASSPSTGGISYNEQF
. TRBV24-1 ATSDLGQGHTGELF
. TRBV7-2 ASSYTDWYMDYGYT
. TRBV9 ASSVGSVSGNTIY
TRBD1 TRBV5-1 ASSLRQGQGNTEAF
TRBD1 TRBV6-2/TRBV6-3 ASSSDRGTFHMSYT
TRBD1 TRBV6-5 ASSYVDRGTDTQY
TRBD1 TRBV5-6 ASSLARQGASSPLH
. TRBV19 ASSHPEFSSGNTIY
TRBD2 TRBV4-3 ASSLTLSGSASYEQY
. TRBV4-2 ASSQAFSGGLYEQY
. TRBV29-1 SATGHLNTEAF
TRBD2 TRBV9 ASSVRTSDVGELF
. TRBV10-2 ASSERGVGAF
. TRBV25-1 ASSGGSGYT